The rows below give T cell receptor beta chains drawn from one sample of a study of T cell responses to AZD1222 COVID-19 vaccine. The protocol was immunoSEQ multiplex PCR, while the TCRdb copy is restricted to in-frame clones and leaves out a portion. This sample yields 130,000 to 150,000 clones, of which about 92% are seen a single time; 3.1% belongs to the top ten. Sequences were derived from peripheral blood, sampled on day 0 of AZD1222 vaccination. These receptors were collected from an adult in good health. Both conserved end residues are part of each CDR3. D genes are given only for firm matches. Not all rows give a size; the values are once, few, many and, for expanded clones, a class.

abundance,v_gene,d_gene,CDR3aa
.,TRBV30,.,CAWRFGTGELFF
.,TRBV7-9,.,CAIATNHEQYF
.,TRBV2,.,CASTLDRLNTEAFF
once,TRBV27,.,CASSLSGSPNYGYTF
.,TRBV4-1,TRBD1,CASSQGQGKNTEAFF
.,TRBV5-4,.,CASSRSSGQPYEQYF
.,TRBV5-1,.,CASRPGTDYNSPLHF
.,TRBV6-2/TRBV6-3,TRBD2,CASSRLAGGQETQYF
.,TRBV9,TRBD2,CASTSGSWSTDTQYF
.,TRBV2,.,CASRLSSPGASYEQYF
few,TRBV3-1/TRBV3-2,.,CASSQARGAGQPQHF
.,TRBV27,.,CASSLREYSYEQYF
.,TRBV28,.,CASTRQDYNEQFF
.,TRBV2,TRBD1,CADREGQTNYGYTF
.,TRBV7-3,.,CASSSISANTGELFF
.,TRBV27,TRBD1,CASSPSGGIGPQHF
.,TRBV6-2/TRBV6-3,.,CASSYSQDSNQPQHF
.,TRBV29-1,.,CSVEDGTQNTEAFF
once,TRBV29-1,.,CSVWDGNSGNTIYF
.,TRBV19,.,CASTPSGRMNTEAFF
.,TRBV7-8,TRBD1,CASSLRQGAGTEAFF
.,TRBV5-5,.,CASSLDRVNQPQHF
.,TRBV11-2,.,CASSLVGFDEQYF
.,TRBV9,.,CASSVAGLNTGELFF
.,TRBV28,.,CASRYQGGNQPQHF
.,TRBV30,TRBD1,CAWSSQGVDTQYF
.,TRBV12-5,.,CASGLPAGGLNTMNTEAFF
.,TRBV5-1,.,CASSLNTEDEAFF
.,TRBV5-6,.,CASSFSFVLGRQNEQFF
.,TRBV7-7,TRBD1,CASSQGTDSRNEQFF
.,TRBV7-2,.,CAIVVATRGEETQYF
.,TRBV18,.,CASSPTFQATNEKLFF
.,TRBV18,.,CASSPTGPRAEAFF
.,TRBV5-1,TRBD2,CASSLSGLAGGANTQYF
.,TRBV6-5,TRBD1,CASTTGQGAYEQYF
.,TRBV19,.,CASSFDRTAHEAFF
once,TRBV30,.,CAWTMGTERVFRYF
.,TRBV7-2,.,CASSSPGRSGRETQYF
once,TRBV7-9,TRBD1,CASSPSGGESNQPQHF
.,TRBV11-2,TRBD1,CASSFRRGQGAREKLFF
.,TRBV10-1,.,CASKAAQITLDTQYF
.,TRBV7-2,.,CASSLVAQRDQPQHF
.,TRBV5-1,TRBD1,CASRSDRVPNYGYTF
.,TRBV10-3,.,CAISAVQINQPQHF
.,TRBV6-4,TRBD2,CASSGSGRALGEQFF
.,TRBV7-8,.,CASSFRANTGELFF
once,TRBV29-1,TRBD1,CSVLDREGQSGEKLFF
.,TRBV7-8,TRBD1,CASSPTGYGYTF
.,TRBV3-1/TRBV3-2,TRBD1,CASIQGGNTEAFF
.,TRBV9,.,CASSGLMGSSGNTIYF
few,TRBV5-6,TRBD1,CASSPDPKDRLLNYGYTF
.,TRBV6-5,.,CASSRRGNYGYTF
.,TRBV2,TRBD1,CASSPQGANNQPQHF
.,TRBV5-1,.,CASSLAPQDEQYF
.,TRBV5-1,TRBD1,CASTRTGVSTNEKLFF
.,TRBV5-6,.,CASSLEDRETQYF
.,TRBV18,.,CASSPDSSSYEQYF
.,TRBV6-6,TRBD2,CASALQREKVLEQYF
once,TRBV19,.,CASSRHGPDTEAFF
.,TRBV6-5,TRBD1,CASSTQGAANYGYTF